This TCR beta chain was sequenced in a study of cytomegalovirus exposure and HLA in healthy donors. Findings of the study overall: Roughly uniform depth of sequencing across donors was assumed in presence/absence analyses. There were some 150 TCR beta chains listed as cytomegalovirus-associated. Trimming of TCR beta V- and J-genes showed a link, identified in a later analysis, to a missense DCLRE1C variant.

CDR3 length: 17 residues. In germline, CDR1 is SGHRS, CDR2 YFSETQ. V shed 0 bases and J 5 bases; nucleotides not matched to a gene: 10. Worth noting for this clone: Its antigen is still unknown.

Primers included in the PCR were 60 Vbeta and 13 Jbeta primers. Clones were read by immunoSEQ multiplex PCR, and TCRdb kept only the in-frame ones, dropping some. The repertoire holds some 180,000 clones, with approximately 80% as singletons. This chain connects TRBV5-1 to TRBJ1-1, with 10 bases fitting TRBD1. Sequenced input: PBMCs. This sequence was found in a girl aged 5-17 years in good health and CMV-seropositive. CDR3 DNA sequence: TGCGCCAGCAGCTTGGGGAAACTGGGACAGGGGTGGACTGAAGCTTTCTTT. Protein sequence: CASSLGKLGQGWTEAFF.